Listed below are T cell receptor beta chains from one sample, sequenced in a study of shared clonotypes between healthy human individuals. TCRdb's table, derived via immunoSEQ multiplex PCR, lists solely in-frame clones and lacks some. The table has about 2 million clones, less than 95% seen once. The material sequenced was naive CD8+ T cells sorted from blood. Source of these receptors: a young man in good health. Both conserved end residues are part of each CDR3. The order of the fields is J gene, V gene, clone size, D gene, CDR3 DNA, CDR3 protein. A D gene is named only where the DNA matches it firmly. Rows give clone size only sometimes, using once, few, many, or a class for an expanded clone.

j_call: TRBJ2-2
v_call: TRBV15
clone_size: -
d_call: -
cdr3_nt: TGTGCCACCAGCCAGAAGGGGGAGGCCGGGGAGCTGTTTTTT
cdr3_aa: CATSQKGEAGELFF

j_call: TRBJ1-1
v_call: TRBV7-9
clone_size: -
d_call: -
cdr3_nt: TGTGCCAGCAGACAAATGAACACTGAAGCTTTCTTT
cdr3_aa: CASRQMNTEAFF

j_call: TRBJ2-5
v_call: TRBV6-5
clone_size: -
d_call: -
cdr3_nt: TGTGCCAGCAGTTACTCGATCAGGTTGGTTCGGGAGACCCAGTACTTC
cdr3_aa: CASSYSIRLVRETQYF

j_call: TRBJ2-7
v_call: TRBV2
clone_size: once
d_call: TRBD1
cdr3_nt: TGTGCCAGCAGCGACCCGACAGGGGGAATCTCCTACGAGCAGTACTTC
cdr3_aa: CASSDPTGGISYEQYF

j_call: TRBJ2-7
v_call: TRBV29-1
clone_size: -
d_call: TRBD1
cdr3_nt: TGCAGCGTTTGGGAGGTGGACAGGGGTGGCGAGCAGTACTTC
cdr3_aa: CSVWEVDRGGEQYF

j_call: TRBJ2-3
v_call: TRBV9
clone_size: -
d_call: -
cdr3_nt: TGTGCCAGCAGGGACGATGGGGGAGCAGATACGCAGTATTTT
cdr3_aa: CASRDDGGADTQYF

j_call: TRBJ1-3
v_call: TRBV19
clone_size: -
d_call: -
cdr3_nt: TGTGCCAGTAGTGCGGCCAGCCAGGGGCATCGAAACACCATATATTTT
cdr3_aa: CASSAASQGHRNTIYF

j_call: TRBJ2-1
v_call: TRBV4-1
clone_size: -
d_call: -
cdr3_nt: TGCGCCAGCAGCCAAGAGGACAGTAAGCAGTTCTTC
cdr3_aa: CASSQEDSKQFF

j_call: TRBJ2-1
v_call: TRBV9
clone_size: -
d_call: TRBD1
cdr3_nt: TGTGCCAGCAGCGGAGGGACAGGGTCGGACAATGAGCAGTTCTTC
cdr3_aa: CASSGGTGSDNEQFF

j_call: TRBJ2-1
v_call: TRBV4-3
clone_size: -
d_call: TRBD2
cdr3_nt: TGCGCCAGCAGCCATGGACTAGCGGGAGTGGAGCAGTTCTTC
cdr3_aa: CASSHGLAGVEQFF

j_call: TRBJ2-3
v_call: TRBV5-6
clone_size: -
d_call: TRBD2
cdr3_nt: TGTGCCAGCAGCTCTCCAGCGGGGCTTAGCACAGATACGCAGTATTTT
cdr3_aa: CASSSPAGLSTDTQYF

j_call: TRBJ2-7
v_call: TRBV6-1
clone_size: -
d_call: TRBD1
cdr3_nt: TGTGCCAGCAGTGCTGCGACAGGGTGGGTATCCTACGAGCAGTACTTC
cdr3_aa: CASSAATGWVSYEQYF

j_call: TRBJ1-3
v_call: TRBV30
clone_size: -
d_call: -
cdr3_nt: TGTGCCTGGAGTGTAGGCCCAGCCTTTACAGGAAACACCATATATTTT
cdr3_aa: CAWSVGPAFTGNTIYF

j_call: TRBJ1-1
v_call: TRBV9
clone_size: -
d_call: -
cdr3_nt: TGTGCCAGCAGCGTAGGCCCTGGCACTGAAGCTTTCTTT
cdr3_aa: CASSVGPGTEAFF

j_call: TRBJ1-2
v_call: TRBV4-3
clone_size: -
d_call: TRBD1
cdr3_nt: TGCGCCAGCAGCCAATTAACCGGGACAGGGGGCGATCAGGATGGCTACACCTTC
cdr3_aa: CASSQLTGTGGDQDGYTF

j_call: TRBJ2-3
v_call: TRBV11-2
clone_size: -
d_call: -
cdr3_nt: TGTGCCAGCAGCTCCCACACAGATACGCAGTATTTT
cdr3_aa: CASSSHTDTQYF

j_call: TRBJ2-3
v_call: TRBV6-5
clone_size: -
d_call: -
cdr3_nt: TGTGCCAGCAGTTGGGGGGGCGGCGCAGATACGCAGTATTTT
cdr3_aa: CASSWGGGADTQYF

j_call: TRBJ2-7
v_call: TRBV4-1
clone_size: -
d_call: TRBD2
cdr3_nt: TGCGCCAGCAGCCAAGATGTAGGACTAGCTACCTACGAGCAGTACTTC
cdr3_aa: CASSQDVGLATYEQYF

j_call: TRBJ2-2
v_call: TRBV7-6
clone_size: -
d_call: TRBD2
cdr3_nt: TGTGCCAGCAGCTCACTAGCGGGAGATACCGGGGAGCTGTTTTTT
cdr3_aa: CASSSLAGDTGELFF

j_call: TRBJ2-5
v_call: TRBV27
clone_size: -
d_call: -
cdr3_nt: TGTGCCAGCCGGCCCCCGGGGGCTCACGAGACCCAGTACTTC
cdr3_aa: CASRPPGAHETQYF

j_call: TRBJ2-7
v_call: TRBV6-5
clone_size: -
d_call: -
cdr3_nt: TGTGCCAGCAGTTACGGGGTCCCTCACTACTACGAGCAGTACTTC
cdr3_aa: CASSYGVPHYYEQYF

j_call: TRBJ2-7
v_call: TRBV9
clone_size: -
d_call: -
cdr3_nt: TGTGCCAGCAGCCCGGAGGCGGCGTACGAGCAGTACTTC
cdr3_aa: CASSPEAAYEQYF

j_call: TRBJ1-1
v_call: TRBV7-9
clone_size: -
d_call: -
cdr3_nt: TGTGCCAGCAGCCCGCCAGACAGGAACACTGAAGCTTTCTTT
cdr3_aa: CASSPPDRNTEAFF

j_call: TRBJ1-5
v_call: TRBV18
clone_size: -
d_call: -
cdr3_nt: TGTGCCAGCTACGATAGTACCCCGCTTGTGGAGACGAGCAATCAGCCCCAGCATTTT
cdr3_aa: CASYDSTPLVETSNQPQHF

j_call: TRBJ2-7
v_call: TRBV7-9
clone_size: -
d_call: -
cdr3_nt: TGTGCCAGCAGCCCATCCGGGGCCTACGAGCAGTACTTC
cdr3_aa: CASSPSGAYEQYF

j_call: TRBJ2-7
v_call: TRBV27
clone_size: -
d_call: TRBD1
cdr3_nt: TGTGCCAGCAGTCCTCGACAGGGATCCTACGAGCAGTACTTC
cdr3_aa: CASSPRQGSYEQYF

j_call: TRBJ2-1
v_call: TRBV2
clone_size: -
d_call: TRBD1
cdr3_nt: TGTGCCAGCAGTCTCCGGACAGGGTTGTACAATGAGCAGTTCTTC
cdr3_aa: CASSLRTGLYNEQFF

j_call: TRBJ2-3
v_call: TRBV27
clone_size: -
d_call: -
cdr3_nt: TGTGCCAGCAGTTTATTGCGGGCAGGGAGCACAGATACGCAGTATTTT
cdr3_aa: CASSLLRAGSTDTQYF

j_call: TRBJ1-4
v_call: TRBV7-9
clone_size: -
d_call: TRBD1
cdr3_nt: TGTGCCAGCAGCTTAGACAGGGGTGGTGAAAAACTGTTTTTT
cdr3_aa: CASSLDRGGEKLFF

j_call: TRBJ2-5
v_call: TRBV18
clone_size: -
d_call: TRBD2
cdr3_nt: TGTGCCAGCTCACCATTGCCCCCGGGGGGGCAAGAGACCCAGTACTTC
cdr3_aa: CASSPLPPGGQETQYF

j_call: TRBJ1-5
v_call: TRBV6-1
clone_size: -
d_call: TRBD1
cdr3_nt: TGTGCCAGCACCACACCGGGACAGGGATACCAGCCCCAGCATTTT
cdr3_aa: CASTTPGQGYQPQHF

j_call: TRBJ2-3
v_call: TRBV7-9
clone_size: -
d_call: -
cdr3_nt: TGTGCCAGCAGCGACGGACTTACGCAGTATTTT
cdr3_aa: CASSDGLTQYF

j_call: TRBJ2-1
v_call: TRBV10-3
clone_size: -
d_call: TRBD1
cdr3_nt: TGTGCCATCAGCGACAGGGGGCTTACCTACAATGAGCAGTTCTTC
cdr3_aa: CAISDRGLTYNEQFF

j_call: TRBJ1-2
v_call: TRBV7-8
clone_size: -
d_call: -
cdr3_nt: TGTGCCAGCAGCCCGGACGACTATGGCTACACCTTC
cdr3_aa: CASSPDDYGYTF

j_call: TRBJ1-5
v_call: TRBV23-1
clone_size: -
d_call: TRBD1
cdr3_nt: TGCGCCAGCAGTCAGAGCGGGGGACAGGGTTATCAGCCCCAGCATTTT
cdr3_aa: CASSQSGGQGYQPQHF

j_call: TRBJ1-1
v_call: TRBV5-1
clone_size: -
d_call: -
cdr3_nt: TGCGCCAGCAGCGAAGAGGGAGGACTGAACACTGAAGCTTTCTTT
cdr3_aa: CASSEEGGLNTEAFF

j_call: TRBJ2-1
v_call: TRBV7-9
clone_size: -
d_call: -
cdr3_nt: TGTGCCAGCAGCTTAGCGGATGAGCAGTTCTTC
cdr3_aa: CASSLADEQFF

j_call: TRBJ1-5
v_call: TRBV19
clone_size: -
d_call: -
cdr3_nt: TGTGCCAGTAGTATAAACGGGGGCGAGGGCAATCAGCCCCAGCATTTT
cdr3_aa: CASSINGGEGNQPQHF

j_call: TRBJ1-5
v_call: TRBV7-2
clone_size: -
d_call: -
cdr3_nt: TGTGCCAGCAGCTCGGGACTCAGCAATCAGCCCCAGCATTTT
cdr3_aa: CASSSGLSNQPQHF

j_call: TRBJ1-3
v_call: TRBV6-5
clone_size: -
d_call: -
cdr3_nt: TGTGCCAGCCATCCGGGATCTGGAAACACCATATATTTT
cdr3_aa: CASHPGSGNTIYF

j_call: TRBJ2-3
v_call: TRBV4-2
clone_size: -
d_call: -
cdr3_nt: TGTGCCAGCAGCCAAGATCCGGCGGGGGCGCCAACAGATACGCAGTATTTT
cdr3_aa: CASSQDPAGAPTDTQYF

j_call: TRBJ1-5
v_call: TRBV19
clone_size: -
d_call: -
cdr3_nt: TGTGCCAGTAGTATGTATCGGTATAGCAATCAGCCCCAGCATTTT
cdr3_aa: CASSMYRYSNQPQHF

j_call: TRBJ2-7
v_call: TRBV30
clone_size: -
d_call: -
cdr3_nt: TGTGCCTGGAGTGTAAGGGTAGAGCAGTACTTC
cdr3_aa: CAWSVRVEQYF

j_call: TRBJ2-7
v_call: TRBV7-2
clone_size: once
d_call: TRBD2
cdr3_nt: TGTGCCAGCAGCTTCGGGACTAGCGCCTCCTACGAGCAGTACTTC
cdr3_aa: CASSFGTSASYEQYF

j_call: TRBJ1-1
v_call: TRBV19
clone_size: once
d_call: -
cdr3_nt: TGTGCCAGTAGTATAAGGGAAGAGGACACTGAAGCTTTCTTT
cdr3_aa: CASSIREEDTEAFF

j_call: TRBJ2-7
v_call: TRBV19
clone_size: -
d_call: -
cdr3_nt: TGTGCCAGTAGGGGCAGGTCCTACGAGCAGTACTTC
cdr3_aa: CASRGRSYEQYF

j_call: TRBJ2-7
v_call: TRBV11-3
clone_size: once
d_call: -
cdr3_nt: TGTGCCAGCAGCCCCGGGCCCGGCTACGAGCAGTACTTC
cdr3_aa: CASSPGPGYEQYF

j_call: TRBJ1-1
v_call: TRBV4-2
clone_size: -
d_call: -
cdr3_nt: TGTGCCAGCAGCCAAGACGCGGGGTCGGTAATTGGGAACACTGAAGCTTTCTTT
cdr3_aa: CASSQDAGSVIGNTEAFF

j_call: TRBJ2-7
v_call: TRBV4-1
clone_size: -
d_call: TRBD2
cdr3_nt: TGCGCCAGCAGCCAGCGGGAGGGTTTATACGAGCAGTACTTC
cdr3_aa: CASSQREGLYEQYF

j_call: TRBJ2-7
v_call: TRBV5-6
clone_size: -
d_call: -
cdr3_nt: TGTGCCAGCAGCACAGAGTCCTACGAGCAGTACTTC
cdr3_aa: CASSTESYEQYF

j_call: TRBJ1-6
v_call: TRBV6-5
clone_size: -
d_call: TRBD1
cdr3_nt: TGTGCCAACCCGACAGGGGGTAATTCACCCCTCCACTTT
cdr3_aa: CANPTGGNSPLHF